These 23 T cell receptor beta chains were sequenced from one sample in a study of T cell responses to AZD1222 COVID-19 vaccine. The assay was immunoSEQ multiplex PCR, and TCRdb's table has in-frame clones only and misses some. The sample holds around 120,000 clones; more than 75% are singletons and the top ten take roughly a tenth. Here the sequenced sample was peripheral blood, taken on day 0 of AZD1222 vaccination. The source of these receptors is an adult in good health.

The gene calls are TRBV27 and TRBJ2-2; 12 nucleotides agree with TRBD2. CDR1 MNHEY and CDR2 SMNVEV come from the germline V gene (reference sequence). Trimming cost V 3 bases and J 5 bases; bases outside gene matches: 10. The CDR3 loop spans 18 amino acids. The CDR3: CASSLNLAGGPLTGELFF. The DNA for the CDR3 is TGTGCCAGCAGTTTGAACCTAGCGGGGGGGCCCCTTACCGGGGAGCTGTTTTTT.

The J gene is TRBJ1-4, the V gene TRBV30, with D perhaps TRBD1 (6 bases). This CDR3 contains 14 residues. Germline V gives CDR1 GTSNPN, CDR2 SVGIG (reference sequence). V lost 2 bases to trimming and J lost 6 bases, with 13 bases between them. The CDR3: CAWSTGTGDEKLFF. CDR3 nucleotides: TGTGCCTGGAGTACAGGGACGGGAGATGAAAAACTGTTTTTT.

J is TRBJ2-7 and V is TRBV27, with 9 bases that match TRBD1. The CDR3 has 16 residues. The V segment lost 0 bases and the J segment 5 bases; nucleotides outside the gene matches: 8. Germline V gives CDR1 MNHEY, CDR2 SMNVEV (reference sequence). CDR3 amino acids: CASSLSSGTGSHEQYF. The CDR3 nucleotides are TGTGCCAGCAGTTTATCGTCCGGGACAGGGAGCCACGAGCAGTACTTC.

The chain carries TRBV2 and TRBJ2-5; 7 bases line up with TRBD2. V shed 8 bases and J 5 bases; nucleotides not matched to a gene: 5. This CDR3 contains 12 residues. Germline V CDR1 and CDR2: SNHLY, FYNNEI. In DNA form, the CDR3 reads TGTGCCAGCCGAGGGAGGGTGGAGACCCAGTACTTC. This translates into CASRGRVETQYF. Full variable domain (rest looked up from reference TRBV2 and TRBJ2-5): EPEVTQTPSHQVTQMGQEVILRCVPISNHLYFYWYRQILGQKVEFLVSFYNNEISEKSEIFDDQFSVERPDGSNFTLKIRSTKLEDSAMYFCASRGRVETQYFGPGTRLLVL.

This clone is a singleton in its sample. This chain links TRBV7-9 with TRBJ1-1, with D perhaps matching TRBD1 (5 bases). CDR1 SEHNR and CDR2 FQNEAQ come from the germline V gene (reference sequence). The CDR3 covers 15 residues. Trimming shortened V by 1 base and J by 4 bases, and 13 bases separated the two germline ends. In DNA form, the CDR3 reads TGTGCCAGCAGCTTAGTTGGGGGTTGGGGCACTGAAGCTTTCTTT. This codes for CASSLVGGWGTEAFF.

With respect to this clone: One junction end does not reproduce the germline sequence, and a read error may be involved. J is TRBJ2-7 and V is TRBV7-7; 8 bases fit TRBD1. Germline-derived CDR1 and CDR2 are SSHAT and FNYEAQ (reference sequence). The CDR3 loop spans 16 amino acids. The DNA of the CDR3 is TGTGCTAGCAGACCGGGGGACAGGCCGAACTCCTACGAGCAGTACTTC. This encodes CASRPGDRPNSYEQYF.

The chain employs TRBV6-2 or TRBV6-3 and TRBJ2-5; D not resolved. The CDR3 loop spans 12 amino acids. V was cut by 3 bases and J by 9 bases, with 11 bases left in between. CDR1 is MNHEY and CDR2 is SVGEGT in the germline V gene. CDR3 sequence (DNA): TGTGCCAGCAGTTATCGGGTTGGGGCCCAGTACTTC. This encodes CASSYRVGAQYF.

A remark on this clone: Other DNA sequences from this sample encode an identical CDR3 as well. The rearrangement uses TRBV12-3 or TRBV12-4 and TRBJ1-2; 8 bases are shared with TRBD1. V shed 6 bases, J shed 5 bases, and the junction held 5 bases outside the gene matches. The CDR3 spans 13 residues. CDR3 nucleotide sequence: TGTGCCAGCAGCAGGACAGGGAGGTATGGCTACACCTTC. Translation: CASSRTGRYGYTF.

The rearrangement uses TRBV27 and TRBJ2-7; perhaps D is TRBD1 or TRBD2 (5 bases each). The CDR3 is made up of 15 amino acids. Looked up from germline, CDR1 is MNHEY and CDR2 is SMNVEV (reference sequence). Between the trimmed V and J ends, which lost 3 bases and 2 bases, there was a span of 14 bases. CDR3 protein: CASSFSGTPTYEQYF. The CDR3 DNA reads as TGTGCCAGCAGTTTTTCCGGGACGCCTACCTACGAGCAGTACTTC.

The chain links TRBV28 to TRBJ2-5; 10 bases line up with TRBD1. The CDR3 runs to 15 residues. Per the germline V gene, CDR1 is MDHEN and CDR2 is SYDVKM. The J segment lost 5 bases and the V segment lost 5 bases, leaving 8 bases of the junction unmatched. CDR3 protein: CASSIRTGGVETQYF. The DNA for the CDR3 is TGTGCCAGCAGTATCCGGACAGGGGGTGTCGAGACCCAGTACTTC. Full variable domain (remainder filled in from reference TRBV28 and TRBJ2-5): DVKVTQSSRYLVKRTGEKVFLECVQDMDHENMFWYRQDPGLGLRLIYFSYDVKMKEKGDIPEGYSVSREKKERFSLILESASTNQTSMYLCASSIRTGGVETQYFGPGTRLLVL.

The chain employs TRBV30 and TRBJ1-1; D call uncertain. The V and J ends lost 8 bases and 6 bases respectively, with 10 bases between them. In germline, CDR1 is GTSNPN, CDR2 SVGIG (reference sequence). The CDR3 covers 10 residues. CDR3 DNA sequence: TGTGCCGCCCAGATGGCTGAAGCTTTCTTT. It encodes CAAQMAEAFF. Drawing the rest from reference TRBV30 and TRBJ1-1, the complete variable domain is SQTIHQWPATLVQPVGSPLSLECTVEGTSNPNLYWYRQAAGRGLQLLFYSVGIGQISSEVPQNLSASRPQDRQFILSSKKLLLSDSGFYLCAAQMAEAFFGQGTRLTVV.

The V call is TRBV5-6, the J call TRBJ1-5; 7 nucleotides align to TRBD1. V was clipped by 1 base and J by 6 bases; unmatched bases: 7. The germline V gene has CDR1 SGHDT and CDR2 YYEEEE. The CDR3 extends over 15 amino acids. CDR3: CASSLRGLPGQPQHF. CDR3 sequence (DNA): TGTGCCAGCAGCTTGAGGGGGCTGCCGGGTCAGCCCCAGCATTTT.

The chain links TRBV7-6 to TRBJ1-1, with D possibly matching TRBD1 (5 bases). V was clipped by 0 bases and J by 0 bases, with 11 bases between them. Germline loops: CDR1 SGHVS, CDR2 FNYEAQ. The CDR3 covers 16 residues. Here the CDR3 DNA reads TGTGCCAGCAGCTTAGCCCCCACAGGTGTGAACACTGAAGCTTTCTTT. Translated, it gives CASSLAPTGVNTEAFF.

In DNA, the CDR3 is TGTGCCAGCAGCTTAGAGGGTAGCGGGGGGTCCGGGGAGCTGTTTTTT. Translating it yields CASSLEGSGGSGELFF. The rearrangement links TRBV7-8 to TRBJ2-2; TRBD2 matches at 10 bases. After removal of 1 base from V and 6 bases from J, the junction contained 5 bases not matched to a gene. CDR3 length: 16 residues. In germline, CDR1 is SGHVS, CDR2 FQNEAQ.

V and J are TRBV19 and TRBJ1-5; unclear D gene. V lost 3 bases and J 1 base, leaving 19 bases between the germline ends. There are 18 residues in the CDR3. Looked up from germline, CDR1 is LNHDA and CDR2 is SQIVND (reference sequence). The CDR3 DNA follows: TGTGCCAGTAGTATGGGTCGGGTAACCGGGATGAGCAATCAGCCCCAGCATTTT. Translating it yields CASSMGRVTGMSNQPQHF.

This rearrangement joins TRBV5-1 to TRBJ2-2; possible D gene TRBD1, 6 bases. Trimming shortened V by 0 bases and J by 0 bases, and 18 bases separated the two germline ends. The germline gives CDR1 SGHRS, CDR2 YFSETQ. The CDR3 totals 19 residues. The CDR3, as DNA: TGCGCCAGCAGCTTGGAAGCTAGGGGGATCCTTACGAACACCGGGGAGCTGTTTTTT. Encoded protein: CASSLEARGILTNTGELFF.

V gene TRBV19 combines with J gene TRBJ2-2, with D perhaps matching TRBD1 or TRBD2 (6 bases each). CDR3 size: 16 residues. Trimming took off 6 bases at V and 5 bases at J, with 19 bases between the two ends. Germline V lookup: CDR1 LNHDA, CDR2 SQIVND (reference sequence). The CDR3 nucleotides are TGTGCCAGTAGGAACTTGGGGCAGGGGACTACCGGGGAGCTGTTTTTT. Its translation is CASRNLGQGTTGELFF. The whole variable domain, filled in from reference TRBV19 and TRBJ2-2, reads DGGITQSPKYLFRKEGQNVTLSCEQNLNHDAMYWYRQDPGQGLRLIYYSQIVNDFQKGDIAEGYSVSREKKESFPLTVTSAQKNPTAFYLCASRNLGQGTTGELFFGEGSRLTVL.

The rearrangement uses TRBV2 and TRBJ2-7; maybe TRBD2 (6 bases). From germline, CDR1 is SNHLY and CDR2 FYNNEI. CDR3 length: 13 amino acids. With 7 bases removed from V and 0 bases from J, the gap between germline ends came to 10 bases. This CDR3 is CASKGGNSYEQYF. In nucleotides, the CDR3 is TGTGCCAGCAAGGGCGGGAACTCCTACGAGCAGTACTTC. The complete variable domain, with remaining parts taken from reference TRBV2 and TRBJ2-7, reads EPEVTQTPSHQVTQMGQEVILRCVPISNHLYFYWYRQILGQKVEFLVSFYNNEISEKSEIFDDQFSVERPDGSNFTLKIRSTKLEDSAMYFCASKGGNSYEQYFGPGTRLTVT.

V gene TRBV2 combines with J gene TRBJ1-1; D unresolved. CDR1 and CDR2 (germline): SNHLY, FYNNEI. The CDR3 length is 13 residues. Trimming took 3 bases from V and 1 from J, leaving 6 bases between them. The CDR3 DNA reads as TGTGCCAGCAGTGACAGTTGGAACACTGAAGCTTTCTTT. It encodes CASSDSWNTEAFF.

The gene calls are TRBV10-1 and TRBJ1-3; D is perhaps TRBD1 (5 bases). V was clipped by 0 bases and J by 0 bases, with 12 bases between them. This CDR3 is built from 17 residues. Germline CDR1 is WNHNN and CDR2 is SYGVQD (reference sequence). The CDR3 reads CASSESQGRSSGNTIYF. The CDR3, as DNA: TGCGCCAGCAGTGAGTCGCAGGGCCGGAGCTCTGGAAACACCATATATTTT.

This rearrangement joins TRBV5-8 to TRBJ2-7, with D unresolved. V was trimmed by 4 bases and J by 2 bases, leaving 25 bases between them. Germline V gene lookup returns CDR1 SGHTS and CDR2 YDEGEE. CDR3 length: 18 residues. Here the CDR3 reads CASSRSLSAAGTTYEQYF. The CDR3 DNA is TGTGCCAGCAGCCGGTCCCTGTCGGCGGCTGGAACAACCTACGAGCAGTACTTC.

The CDR3 bases are TGTGCCAGCAGCTTGGGGACAGGGGGAGACACTGAAGCTTTCTTT. This codes for CASSLGTGGDTEAFF. The gene calls are TRBV5-4 and TRBJ1-1, with 10 nucleotides matching TRBD1. The CDR3 loop spans 15 amino acids. Unmatched junction bases numbered 2, after V lost 0 bases and J lost 3 bases. From germline, CDR1 is SGHNT and CDR2 YYREEE (reference sequence).

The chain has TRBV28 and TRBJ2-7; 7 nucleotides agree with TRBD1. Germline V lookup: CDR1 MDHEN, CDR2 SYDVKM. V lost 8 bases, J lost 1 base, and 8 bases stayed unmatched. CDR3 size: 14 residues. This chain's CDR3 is CASSQGDISYEQYF. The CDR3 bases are TGTGCCAGCTCCCAGGGGGACATTTCCTACGAGCAGTACTTC.